This note documents a single T cell receptor beta chain sequence. Its antigen is still unknown. Using immunoSEQ multiplex PCR, the repertoire was profiled, and TCRdb retains in-frame clones only, with some absent. Of 67,000 or so clones listed, around 84% are singletons. These data originate in a study of T cell responses to AZD1222 COVID-19 vaccine. Broader study findings: Repertoires were collected only later (after the peak T cell response had occurred).

The germline V and J ends were trimmed by 7 bases and 4 bases, with 17 bases remaining between them. The CDR3 extends over 14 amino acids. The V gene's germline CDR1 is MDHEN and CDR2 SYDVKM. The sequence came from an adult in good health. This sequence joins TRBV28 and TRBJ2-7; a weak D match, TRBD2 (6 bases). Source: peripheral blood, taken on day 0 of AZD1222 vaccination. The CDR3 DNA reads as TGTGCCAGCATGAGCGGGCAGCGCTCTTACGAGCAGTACTTC. Translating it yields CASMSGQRSYEQYF.